The rows below give T cell receptor beta chains drawn from one sample of a study of T cells in Graves' hyperthyroidism and ophthalmopathy. TCRdb called the multiplex PCR reads again in MiXCR, with one record for every CDR3 protein. Counted here are more than 350,000 distinct CDR3 sequences, approximately 15% occurring once; the ten biggest clones make up around 19%. What was sequenced was blood. The receptors originated from a woman in her twenties or thirties with Graves' ophthalmopathy. Each CDR3 is given with its conserved first and last residue. The D gene is left open where the match is weak. Some rows have no size entry. The others give once, few or many, or a class for an expanded clone.

d_gene: TRBD1; v_gene: TRBV11-2; abundance: -; j_gene: TRBJ1-1; CDR3aa: CASSIRRDRDPSNTEAFF; CDR3nt: TGTGCCAGCAGCATACGAAGAGACAGGGATCCGAGTAACACTGAAGCTTTCTTT
d_gene: TRBD2; v_gene: TRBV6-1; abundance: -; j_gene: TRBJ2-5; CDR3aa: CASSEWYRLRAGGYQETQYF; CDR3nt: TGTGCCAGCAGTGAATGGTACAGGCTCCGGGCGGGAGGGTACCAAGAGACCCAGTACTTC
d_gene: -; v_gene: TRBV7-2; abundance: many; j_gene: TRBJ2-7; CDR3aa: CASSFRTVAEQYF; CDR3nt: TGTGCCAGCAGCTTTAGAACCGTAGCGGAGCAGTACTTC
d_gene: TRBD1; v_gene: TRBV28; abundance: many; j_gene: TRBJ1-1; CDR3aa: CASLNRGVNTEAFF; CDR3nt: TGTGCCAGCCTAAACAGGGGCGTGAACACTGAAGCTTTCTTT
d_gene: -; v_gene: TRBV2; abundance: many; j_gene: TRBJ1-4; CDR3aa: CASSDPGTENEKLFF; CDR3nt: TGTGCCAGCAGTGATCCCGGGACGGAAAATGAAAAACTGTTTTTT
d_gene: -; v_gene: TRBV2; abundance: many; j_gene: TRBJ2-1; CDR3aa: CASSVGGPLSYNEQFF; CDR3nt: TGTGCCAGCAGTGTTGGAGGGCCCCTCTCCTACAATGAGCAGTTCTTC
d_gene: TRBD1; v_gene: TRBV6-1; abundance: many; j_gene: TRBJ2-7; CDR3aa: CASRTTGVPEQYF; CDR3nt: TGTGCCAGCAGGACTACAGGGGTGCCGGAGCAGTACTTC
d_gene: TRBD1; v_gene: TRBV14; abundance: few; j_gene: TRBJ1-1; CDR3aa: CASSQDAGGLMNTEAFF; CDR3nt: TGTGCCAGCAGCCAAGATGCAGGGGGACTCATGAACACTGAAGCTTTCTTT
d_gene: -; v_gene: TRBV11-2; abundance: many; j_gene: TRBJ2-1; CDR3aa: CASSLSRGLYNEQFF; CDR3nt: TGTGCCAGCAGCTTATCTCGGGGCCTCTACAATGAGCAGTTCTTC
d_gene: TRBD2; v_gene: TRBV13; abundance: -; j_gene: TRBJ2-1; CDR3aa: CASSSSGGHEQFF; CDR3nt: TGTGCCAGCAGCTCTAGCGGGGGCCACGAGCAGTTCTTC
d_gene: TRBD1; v_gene: TRBV2; abundance: many; j_gene: TRBJ2-3; CDR3aa: CASSLTGGPRDTQYF; CDR3nt: TGTGCCAGCAGTCTCACAGGGGGCCCCCGGGATACGCAGTATTTT
d_gene: -; v_gene: TRBV28; abundance: many; j_gene: TRBJ2-1; CDR3aa: CASSFPSWDSYNEQFF; CDR3nt: TGTGCCAGCAGTTTCCCTAGTTGGGACTCCTACAATGAGCAGTTCTTC
d_gene: -; v_gene: TRBV11-2; abundance: many; j_gene: TRBJ1-1; CDR3aa: CASSLIRGGYTEAFF; CDR3nt: TGTGCCAGCAGCTTAATTCGGGGAGGCTACACTGAAGCTTTCTTT
d_gene: -; v_gene: TRBV20-1; abundance: many; j_gene: TRBJ1-2; CDR3aa: CSASYRSGAYGYTF; CDR3nt: TGCAGTGCTAGTTACCGATCGGGGGCCTATGGCTACACCTTC
d_gene: -; v_gene: TRBV7-6; abundance: few; j_gene: TRBJ1-6; CDR3aa: CASSSQGNNSPLHF; CDR3nt: TGTGCCAGCAGCTCACAAGGAAACAATTCACCCCTCCACTTT
d_gene: TRBD2; v_gene: TRBV11-2; abundance: many; j_gene: TRBJ2-5; CDR3aa: CASSLYRGIRAGVQETQYF; CDR3nt: TGTGCCAGCAGCTTATATCGTGGGATCCGGGCGGGAGTTCAAGAGACCCAGTACTTC
d_gene: -; v_gene: TRBV18; abundance: many; j_gene: TRBJ1-2; CDR3aa: CASSPLDGGGYGYTF; CDR3nt: TGTGCCAGCTCACCACTAGACGGAGGAGGCTATGGCTACACCTTC
d_gene: -; v_gene: TRBV2; abundance: many; j_gene: TRBJ1-1; CDR3aa: CASRVETNTEAFF; CDR3nt: TGTGCCAGCAGAGTCGAAACGAACACTGAAGCTTTCTTT
d_gene: TRBD2; v_gene: TRBV9; abundance: many; j_gene: TRBJ2-2; CDR3aa: CASSRWGGGELFF; CDR3nt: TGTGCCAGCAGTCGTTGGGGGGGCGGGGAGCTGTTTTTT
d_gene: -; v_gene: TRBV2; abundance: many; j_gene: TRBJ1-5; CDR3aa: CASSGGQPNQPQHF; CDR3nt: TGTGCCAGCAGTGGGGGGCAGCCAAATCAGCCCCAGCATTTT
d_gene: -; v_gene: TRBV7-7; abundance: many; j_gene: TRBJ2-1; CDR3aa: CASSLGSAYNEQFF; CDR3nt: TGTGCTAGCAGCCTCGGTTCGGCATACAATGAGCAGTTCTTC
d_gene: -; v_gene: TRBV9; abundance: few; j_gene: TRBJ2-7; CDR3aa: CASSVAAGSLYEQYF; CDR3nt: TGTGCCAGCAGCGTAGCTGCAGGATCCCTTTACGAGCAGTACTTC
d_gene: TRBD1; v_gene: TRBV11-2; abundance: many; j_gene: TRBJ1-1; CDR3aa: CASSGIGTERPLRAEAFF; CDR3nt: TGTGCCAGCAGCGGTATAGGGACAGAAAGGCCTCTAAGGGCTGAAGCTTTCTTT
d_gene: TRBD2; v_gene: TRBV27; abundance: -; j_gene: TRBJ2-2; CDR3aa: CASSFLTSGGSNTGELFF; CDR3nt: TGTGCCAGCAGTTTCTTGACTAGCGGGGGGTCGAACACCGGGGAGCTGTTTTTT
d_gene: TRBD2; v_gene: TRBV6-1; abundance: many; j_gene: TRBJ2-5; CDR3aa: CASSFQLAGGQETQYF; CDR3nt: TGTGCCAGCAGTTTTCAACTAGCGGGGGGACAAGAGACCCAGTACTTC
d_gene: TRBD1; v_gene: TRBV18; abundance: -; j_gene: TRBJ2-7; CDR3aa: CASSPQTGWIEQYF; CDR3nt: TGTGCCAGCTCACCCCAGACAGGGTGGATCGAGCAGTACTTC
d_gene: -; v_gene: TRBV20-1; abundance: -; j_gene: TRBJ2-5; CDR3aa: CSAGVEVQYF; CDR3nt: TGCAGTGCGGGAGTGGAGGTCCAGTACTTC
d_gene: -; v_gene: TRBV5-6; abundance: many; j_gene: TRBJ2-2; CDR3aa: CASSLVWGTGELFF; CDR3nt: TGTGCCAGCAGCTTGGTATGGGGAACCGGGGAGCTGTTTTTT
d_gene: TRBD2; v_gene: TRBV6-1; abundance: many; j_gene: TRBJ2-5; CDR3aa: CASRVAGLWQETQYF; CDR3nt: TGTGCCAGCAGGGTAGCGGGGTTATGGCAAGAGACCCAGTACTTC
d_gene: TRBD2; v_gene: TRBV3-1; abundance: many; j_gene: TRBJ2-3; CDR3aa: CASSQDRGLAGLTDTQYF; CDR3nt: TGTGCCAGCAGCCAAGATAGGGGGCTAGCGGGGCTCACAGATACGCAGTATTTT
d_gene: TRBD1; v_gene: TRBV28; abundance: -; j_gene: TRBJ1-5; CDR3aa: CASSPSTGGGQPQHF; CDR3nt: TGTGCCAGCAGTCCATCGACAGGGGGTGGACAGCCCCAGCATTTT
d_gene: -; v_gene: TRBV29-1; abundance: many; j_gene: TRBJ1-1; CDR3aa: CSVELVGAMNTEAFF; CDR3nt: TGCAGCGTGGAACTAGTGGGAGCAATGAACACTGAAGCTTTCTTT
d_gene: -; v_gene: TRBV5-1; abundance: many; j_gene: TRBJ2-1; CDR3aa: CASSLDGTPDNEQFF; CDR3nt: TGCGCCAGCAGCTTGGACGGGACACCCGACAATGAGCAGTTCTTC
d_gene: -; v_gene: TRBV7-9; abundance: many; j_gene: TRBJ1-4; CDR3aa: CASSLRTGLDRKLFF; CDR3nt: TGTGCCAGCAGCCTCAGAACAGGGCTTGATCGAAAACTGTTTTTT
d_gene: -; v_gene: TRBV27; abundance: many; j_gene: TRBJ1-1; CDR3aa: CASTGTVNTEAFF; CDR3nt: TGTGCCAGCACCGGGACGGTGAACACTGAAGCTTTCTTT
d_gene: -; v_gene: TRBV19; abundance: -; j_gene: TRBJ1-4; CDR3aa: CASRMTANNEKLFF; CDR3nt: TGTGCCAGTCGGATGACAGCCAATAATGAAAAACTGTTTTTT
d_gene: TRBD2; v_gene: TRBV12-5; abundance: -; j_gene: TRBJ2-5; CDR3aa: CASGLSAGEETQYF; CDR3nt: TGTGCTAGTGGTTTGTCAGCGGGGGAAGAGACCCAGTACTTC
d_gene: TRBD2; v_gene: TRBV11-2; abundance: -; j_gene: TRBJ2-7; CDR3aa: CASSFTSGYEQYF; CDR3nt: TGTGCCAGCAGCTTTACTAGCGGTTACGAGCAGTACTTC
d_gene: -; v_gene: TRBV7-3; abundance: many; j_gene: TRBJ2-2; CDR3aa: CASSLTGDTDTGELFF; CDR3nt: TGTGCCAGCAGCTTAACCGGCGACACAGACACCGGGGAGCTGTTTTTT
d_gene: -; v_gene: TRBV29-1; abundance: -; j_gene: TRBJ2-5; CDR3aa: CSVEGQENEYF; CDR3nt: TGCAGCGTTGAGGGTCAGGAAAACGAGTACTTC
d_gene: TRBD2; v_gene: TRBV20-1; abundance: few; j_gene: TRBJ2-2; CDR3aa: CSAEPVAGGPNTGKLFF; CDR3nt: TGCAGTGCAGAACCCGTAGCGGGGGGGCCTAACACCGGGAAGCTGTTTTTT
d_gene: -; v_gene: TRBV14; abundance: -; j_gene: TRBJ2-2; CDR3aa: CASSQDLRGADVTGELFF; CDR3nt: TGTGCCAGCAGCCAAGATCTAAGGGGGGCCGATGTCACCGGGGAGCTGTTTTTT
d_gene: -; v_gene: TRBV20-1; abundance: many; j_gene: TRBJ2-5; CDR3aa: CSARVDGGGETQYF; CDR3nt: TGCAGTGCTAGAGTCGACGGGGGTGGGGAGACCCAGTACTTC
d_gene: -; v_gene: TRBV12-3/TRBV12-4; abundance: many; j_gene: TRBJ1-2; CDR3aa: CASSLFGGGYGYTF; CDR3nt: TGTGCCAGCAGTTTATTTGGGGGCGGCTATGGCTACACCTTC
d_gene: -; v_gene: TRBV28; abundance: many; j_gene: TRBJ1-4; CDR3aa: CASSQGRITNEKLFF; CDR3nt: TGTGCCAGCAGTCAGGGGAGGATCACTAATGAAAAACTGTTTTTT
d_gene: TRBD2; v_gene: TRBV12-3/TRBV12-4; abundance: medium-sized; j_gene: TRBJ2-1; CDR3aa: CASTSGATPLSSYNEQFF; CDR3nt: TGTGCCAGTACTAGCGGGGCTACCCCACTCAGCTCCTACAATGAGCAGTTCTTC
d_gene: -; v_gene: TRBV19; abundance: -; j_gene: TRBJ1-3; CDR3aa: CASSESGSGNTIYF; CDR3nt: TGTGCCAGTTCCGAAAGCGGCTCTGGAAACACCATATATTTT
d_gene: -; v_gene: TRBV28; abundance: many; j_gene: TRBJ2-3; CDR3aa: CASSFDIDSTDTQYF; CDR3nt: TGTGCCAGCAGTTTCGATATCGATAGCACAGATACGCAGTATTTT
d_gene: TRBD1; v_gene: TRBV15; abundance: -; j_gene: TRBJ1-6; CDR3aa: CATSGGTVNSPLHF; CDR3nt: TGTGCCACCAGCGGCGGGACAGTTAATTCACCCCTCCACTTT
d_gene: TRBD2; v_gene: TRBV20-1; abundance: few; j_gene: TRBJ2-7; CDR3aa: CSARGGGPDEQYF; CDR3nt: TGCAGTGCCCGGGGGGGGGGGCCTGATGAGCAGTACTTC
d_gene: -; v_gene: TRBV5-8; abundance: many; j_gene: TRBJ2-7; CDR3aa: CASPSGITHYEQYF; CDR3nt: TGTGCCAGCCCCAGTGGAATTACCCACTACGAGCAGTACTTC
d_gene: -; v_gene: TRBV7-9; abundance: many; j_gene: TRBJ2-1; CDR3aa: CASSHRDYNEQFF; CDR3nt: TGTGCCAGCAGCCACCGGGACTACAATGAGCAGTTCTTC
d_gene: -; v_gene: TRBV3-1; abundance: many; j_gene: TRBJ1-3; CDR3aa: CASSQEPSGSGNTIYF; CDR3nt: TGTGCCAGCAGCCAAGAACCTTCCGGGTCTGGAAACACCATATATTTT
d_gene: TRBD2; v_gene: TRBV7-3; abundance: few; j_gene: TRBJ2-1; CDR3aa: CASSSLAGGNEQFF; CDR3nt: TGTGCCAGCAGCAGCTTGGCGGGGGGGAATGAGCAGTTCTTC
d_gene: -; v_gene: TRBV7-2; abundance: many; j_gene: TRBJ1-5; CDR3aa: CASSSGLSNQPQHF; CDR3nt: TGTGCCAGCAGCTCTGGCCTTAGCAATCAGCCCCAGCATTTT
d_gene: -; v_gene: TRBV3-1; abundance: many; j_gene: TRBJ2-1; CDR3aa: CASSPRGAGTNEQFF; CDR3nt: TGTGCCAGCAGCCCACGGGGGGCGGGTACAAATGAGCAGTTCTTC
d_gene: -; v_gene: TRBV12-3/TRBV12-4; abundance: many; j_gene: TRBJ1-1; CDR3aa: CASSLKGGTEAFF; CDR3nt: TGTGCCAGCAGCTTAAAGGGGGGAACTGAAGCTTTCTTT
d_gene: TRBD1; v_gene: TRBV5-8; abundance: few; j_gene: TRBJ1-5; CDR3aa: CASSLDRAYSNQPQHF; CDR3nt: TGTGCCAGCAGCCTTGACAGGGCATATAGCAATCAGCCCCAGCATTTT
d_gene: TRBD1; v_gene: TRBV6-2/TRBV6-3; abundance: -; j_gene: TRBJ1-1; CDR3aa: CASSTPGQGSTNEAFF; CDR3nt: TGTGCCAGCAGTACCCCGGGACAGGGTTCAACGAATGAAGCTTTCTTT
d_gene: -; v_gene: TRBV9; abundance: many; j_gene: TRBJ2-6; CDR3aa: CASCSGANVLTF; CDR3nt: TGTGCCAGCTGTTCTGGGGCCAACGTCCTGACTTTC